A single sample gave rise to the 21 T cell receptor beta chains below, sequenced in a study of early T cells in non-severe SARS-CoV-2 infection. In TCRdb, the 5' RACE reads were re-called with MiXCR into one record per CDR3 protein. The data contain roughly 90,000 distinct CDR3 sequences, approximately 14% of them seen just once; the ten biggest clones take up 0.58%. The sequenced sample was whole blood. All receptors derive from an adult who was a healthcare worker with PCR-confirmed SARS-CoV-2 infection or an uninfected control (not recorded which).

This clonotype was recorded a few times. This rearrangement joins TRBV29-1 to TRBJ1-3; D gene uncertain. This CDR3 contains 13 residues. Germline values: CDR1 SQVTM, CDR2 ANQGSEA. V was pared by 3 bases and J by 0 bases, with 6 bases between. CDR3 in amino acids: CSVDSRSGNTIYF. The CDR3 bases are TGCAGCGTTGATTCTCGCTCTGGAAACACCATATATTTT.

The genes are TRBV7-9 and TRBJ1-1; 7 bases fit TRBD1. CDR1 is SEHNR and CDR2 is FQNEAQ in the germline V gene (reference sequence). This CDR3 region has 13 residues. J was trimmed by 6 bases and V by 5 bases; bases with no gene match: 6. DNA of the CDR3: TGTGCCAGCAGCGGAAGACAGGGCTCTGAAGCTTTCTTT. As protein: CASSGRQGSEAFF.

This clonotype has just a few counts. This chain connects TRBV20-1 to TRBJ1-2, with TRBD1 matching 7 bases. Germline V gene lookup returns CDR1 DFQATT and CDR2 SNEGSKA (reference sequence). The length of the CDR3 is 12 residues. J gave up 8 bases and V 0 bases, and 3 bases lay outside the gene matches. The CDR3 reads CSARDDRVGYTF. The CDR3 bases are TGCAGTGCTAGAGATGACAGGGTAGGCTACACCTTC.

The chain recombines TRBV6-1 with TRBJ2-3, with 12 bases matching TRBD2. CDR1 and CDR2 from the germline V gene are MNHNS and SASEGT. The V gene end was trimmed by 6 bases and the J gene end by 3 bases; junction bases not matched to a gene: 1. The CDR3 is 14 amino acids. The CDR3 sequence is CASRTSGGTDTQYF. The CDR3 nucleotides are TGTGCCAGCAGGACTAGCGGGGGAACAGATACGCAGTATTTT.

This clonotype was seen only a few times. In DNA form, the CDR3 reads TGTGCCAGCAGCACAGGAAACACCATATATTTT. Its protein product is CASSTGNTIYF. The rearrangement uses TRBV12-3 or TRBV12-4 and TRBJ1-3, with D uncertain. V was shortened by 6 bases and J by 4 bases, with 4 bases between the two germline ends. CDR3 size: 11 residues.

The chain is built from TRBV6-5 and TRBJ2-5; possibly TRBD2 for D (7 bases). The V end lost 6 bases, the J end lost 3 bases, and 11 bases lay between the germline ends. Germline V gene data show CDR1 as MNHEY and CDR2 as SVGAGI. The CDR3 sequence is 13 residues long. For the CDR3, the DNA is TGTGCCAGCAGAGGGGGGGAGGAAGAGACCCAGTACTTC. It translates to CASRGGEEETQYF.

CDR3 DNA sequence: TGTGCCAGCAGCTTAGCGAGTGGTGAAGCTTTCTTT. Protein product: CASSLASGEAFF. The chain carries TRBV7-8 and TRBJ1-1; no definite D call. Per the germline V gene, CDR1 is SGHVS and CDR2 is FQNEAQ. The CDR3 has 12 amino acids. Trimming stripped 0 bases from V and 7 bases from J, with 6 bases between.

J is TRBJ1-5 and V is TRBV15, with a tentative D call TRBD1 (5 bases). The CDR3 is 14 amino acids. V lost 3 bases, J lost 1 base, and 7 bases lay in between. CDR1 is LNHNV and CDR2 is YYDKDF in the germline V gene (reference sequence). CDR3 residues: CATSRGDSNQPQHF. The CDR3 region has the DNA TGTGCCACCAGCAGGGGGGACAGCAATCAGCCCCAGCATTTT.

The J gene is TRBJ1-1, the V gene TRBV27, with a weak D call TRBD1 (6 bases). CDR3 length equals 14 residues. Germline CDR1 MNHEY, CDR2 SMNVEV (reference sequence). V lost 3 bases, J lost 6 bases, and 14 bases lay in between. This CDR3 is CASSFLQGSSEAFF. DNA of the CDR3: TGTGCCAGCAGTTTCTTACAGGGTTCATCTGAAGCTTTCTTT.

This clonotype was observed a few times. The CDR3 nucleotides read TGTGCCAGCAGCCAACAGGGCACAGATACGCAGTATTTT. Translating it yields CASSQQGTDTQYF. V and J are TRBV3-1 and TRBJ2-3; D gene ambiguous. Deletions cut 2 bases from V and 1 base from J, with 4 bases between. Germline CDR1 and CDR2: LGHDT and YNNKEL (reference sequence). CDR3 length: 13 residues.

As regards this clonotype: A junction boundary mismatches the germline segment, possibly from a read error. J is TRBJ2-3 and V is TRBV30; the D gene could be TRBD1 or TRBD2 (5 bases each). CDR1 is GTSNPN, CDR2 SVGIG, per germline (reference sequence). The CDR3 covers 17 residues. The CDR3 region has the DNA TGTGCCTGGAGTGTAGGGGCGATTAGCGCGGTCACAGATACGCGGTATTTT. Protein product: CAWSVGAISAVTDTRYF. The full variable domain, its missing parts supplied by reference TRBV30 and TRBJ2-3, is SQTIHQWPATLVQPVGSPLSLECTVEGTSNPNLYWYRQAAGRGLQLLFYSVGIGQISSEVPQNLSASRPQDRQFILSSKKLLLSDSGFYLCAWSVGAISAVTDTRYFGPGTRLTVL.

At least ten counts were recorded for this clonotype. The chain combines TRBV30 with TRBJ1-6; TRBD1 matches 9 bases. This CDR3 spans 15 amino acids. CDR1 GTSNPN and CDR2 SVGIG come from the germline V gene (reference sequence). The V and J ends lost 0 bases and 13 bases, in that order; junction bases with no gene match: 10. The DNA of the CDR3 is TGTGCCTGGAGTGTACGGTGGGACAGGGACGAGCCCCTCCACTTT. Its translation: CAWSVRWDRDEPLHF.

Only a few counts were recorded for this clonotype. CDR3 in amino acids: CASSPKGAPETQYF. DNA for the CDR3: TGTGCCAGCTCACCTAAGGGGGCCCCGGAGACCCAGTACTTC. The rearrangement links TRBV18 to TRBJ2-5, with 7 positions matching TRBD1. Germline values: CDR1 KGHSH, CDR2 LQKENI. With 3 bases clipped from V and 5 bases from J, the junction kept 6 bases outside the gene matches. The CDR3 is 14 amino acids.

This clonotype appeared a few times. The DNA for the CDR3 is TGTGCCAGTAGTATCCCGACAGGAATGGGGAACACCGGGGAGCTGTTTTTT. The encoded protein is CASSIPTGMGNTGELFF. The chain couples TRBV19 to TRBJ2-2, with TRBD1 as a possible D gene (6 bases). Germline V gives CDR1 LNHDA, CDR2 SQIVND (reference sequence). There are 17 residues in the CDR3. Trimming removed 3 bases at V and 1 base at J, with 15 bases between.

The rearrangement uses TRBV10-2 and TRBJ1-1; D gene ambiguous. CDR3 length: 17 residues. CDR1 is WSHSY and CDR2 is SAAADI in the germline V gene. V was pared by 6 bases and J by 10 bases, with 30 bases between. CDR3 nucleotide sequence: TGCGCCAGCAGCGCGGAGGGCAGGTCCCATAGATCCTTCGCAGCTTTCTTT. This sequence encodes CASSAEGRSHRSFAAFF.

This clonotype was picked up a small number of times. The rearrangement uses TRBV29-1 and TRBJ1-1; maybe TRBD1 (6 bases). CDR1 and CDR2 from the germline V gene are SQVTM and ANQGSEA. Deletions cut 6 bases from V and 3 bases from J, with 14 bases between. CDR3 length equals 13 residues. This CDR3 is CSVERRQDTEAFF. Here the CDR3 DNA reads TGCAGCGTCGAACGTCGACAGGACACTGAAGCTTTCTTT.

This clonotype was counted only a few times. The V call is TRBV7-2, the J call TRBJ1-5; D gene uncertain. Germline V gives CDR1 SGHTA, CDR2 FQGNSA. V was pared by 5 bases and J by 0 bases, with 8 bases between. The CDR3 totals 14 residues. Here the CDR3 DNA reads TGTGCCAGCAGCCCGGGCCCTAGCAATCAGCCCCAGCATTTT. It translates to CASSPGPSNQPQHF.

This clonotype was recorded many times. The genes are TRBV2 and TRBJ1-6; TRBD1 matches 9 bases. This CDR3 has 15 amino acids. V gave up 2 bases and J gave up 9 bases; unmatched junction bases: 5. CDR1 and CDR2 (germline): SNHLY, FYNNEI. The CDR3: CASSEITGGRSPLHF. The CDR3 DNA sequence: TGTGCCAGCAGTGAAATTACAGGGGGCCGTTCACCCCTCCACTTT.

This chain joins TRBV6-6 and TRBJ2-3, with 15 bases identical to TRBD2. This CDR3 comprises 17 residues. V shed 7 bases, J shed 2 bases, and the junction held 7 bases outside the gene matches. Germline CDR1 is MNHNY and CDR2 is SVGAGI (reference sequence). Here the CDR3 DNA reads TGTGCCAGCACGCGGGGACTAGCGGGGGGATCCACAGATACGCAGTATTTT. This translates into CASTRGLAGGSTDTQYF.

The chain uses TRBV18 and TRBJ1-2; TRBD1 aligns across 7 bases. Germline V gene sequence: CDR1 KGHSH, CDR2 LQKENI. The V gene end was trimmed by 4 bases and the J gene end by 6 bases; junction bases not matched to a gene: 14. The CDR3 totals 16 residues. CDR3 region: CASSRQGDASFDGYTF. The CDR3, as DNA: TGTGCCAGCTCACGTCAGGGGGACGCTTCTTTCGATGGCTACACCTTC.

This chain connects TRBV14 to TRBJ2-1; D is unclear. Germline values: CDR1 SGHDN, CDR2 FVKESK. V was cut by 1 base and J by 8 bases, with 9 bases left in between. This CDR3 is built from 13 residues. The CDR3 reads CASSQVLGDEQFF. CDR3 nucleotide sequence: TGTGCCAGCAGCCAAGTCTTGGGTGATGAGCAGTTCTTC. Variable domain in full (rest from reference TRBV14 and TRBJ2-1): EAGVTQFPSHSVIEKGQTVTLRCDPISGHDNLYWYRRVMGKEIKFLLHFVKESKQDESGMPNNRFLAERTGGTYSTLKVQPAELEDSGVYFCASSQVLGDEQFFGPGTRLTVL.